These 31 T cell receptor beta chains came from one sample sequenced in a study of blood T cells in healthy people across ages. Together with a sample-barcoded 5' primer, a J-beta primer mix was included in a second PCR lasting roughly 7 to 11 cycles. From the 5' RACE reads, TCRdb called clonotypes with MiXCR, one entry per CDR3 protein. This sample has hundreds of thousands of distinct CDR3 sequences, with 20% to 25% found just once. The sequenced sample consisted of blood. The receptor set was obtained from a man between 65 and 85 years old in good health.

Only a few counts were recorded for this clonotype. The chain employs TRBV10-3 and TRBJ2-2; 8 bases agree with TRBD2. There are 16 residues in the CDR3. The ends lost 6 bases at V and 2 bases at J; junction bases unmatched: 8. Germline V gene sequence: CDR1 ENHRY, CDR2 SYGVKD. In DNA form, the CDR3 reads TGTGCCATCAGGACAACCGGGACTAGTAACACCGGGGAGCTGTTTTTT. Translation: CAIRTTGTSNTGELFF.

This CDR3 is CSARDPAGFYNEQFF. For the CDR3, the DNA is TGCAGTGCTAGAGATCCCGCAGGGTTCTACAATGAGCAGTTCTTC. This rearrangement joins TRBV20-1 to TRBJ2-1; possible D gene TRBD1, 5 bases. Germline V gene lookup returns CDR1 DFQATT and CDR2 SNEGSKA (reference sequence). Trimming took 0 bases from V and 3 from J, leaving 12 bases between them. There are 15 residues in the CDR3.

In its sample, this clonotype was seen many times. J is TRBJ2-7 and V is TRBV11-2; D unresolved. The CDR3 is made up of 13 amino acids. Trimming left V 3 bases short and J 7 bases short, with 13 bases between. Germline CDR1 reads SGHAT; CDR2 reads FQNNGV. Written as DNA, the CDR3 is TGTGCCAGCAGCTTCGTCAATCCGGGTGAGCAGTACTTC. As protein: CASSFVNPGEQYF.

This rearrangement joins TRBV6-5 to TRBJ2-7; 11 nucleotides align to TRBD2. Unmatched junction bases numbered 8, after V lost 5 bases and J lost 5 bases. Germline-derived CDR1 and CDR2 are MNHEY and SVGAGI. The CDR3 runs 15 residues. The CDR3 protein is CASSHRLAGGHEQYF. Written as DNA, the CDR3 is TGTGCCAGCAGTCACAGGCTAGCGGGAGGCCACGAGCAGTACTTC.

This clonotype appeared a single time. No conserved phenylalanine or tryptophan is present at the end of the CDR3, so a read error is the likely explanation. Because the CDR3's place on the DNA is in doubt, the DNA is left out and the CDR3 is given as listed by TCRdb. The chain links TRBV19 to TRBJ2-5; the DNA was not compared with TRBD1, the D call given in the table. Germline V CDR1 and CDR2: LNHDA, SQIVND (reference sequence). Both ends counted, the CDR3 spans 11 residues. CDR3 residues: CASSSGQWHFL.

There are a few counts of this clonotype. This chain connects TRBV6-5 to TRBJ2-7; 9 bases are a match to TRBD1. Germline lookup yields CDR1 MNHEY and CDR2 SVGAGI. V shed 2 bases, J shed 5 bases, and the junction held 4 bases outside the gene matches. This CDR3 region has 14 residues. The CDR3 DNA is TGTGCCAGCAGTTACGGGACAGGGTATAACGAGCAGTACTTC. This sequence encodes CASSYGTGYNEQYF.

The genes are TRBV2 and TRBJ2-1; D gene uncertain. V dropped 4 bases and J dropped 8 bases, with 15 bases sitting between them. Germline V gene sequence: CDR1 SNHLY, CDR2 FYNNEI. This CDR3 comprises 14 residues. DNA of the CDR3: TGTGCCAGCAGTGGTCTCTCGGTAAGGGATGAGCAGTTCTTC. Its protein is CASSGLSVRDEQFF.

Comment on this clonotype: Just one base apart from a much larger clone, this may be a read error. The chain employs TRBV28 and TRBJ2-5, with D maybe TRBD1 (6 bases). Trimming removed 10 bases at V and 5 bases at J, with 17 bases between. Germline V gives CDR1 MDHEN, CDR2 SYDVKM. This CDR3 has 13 amino acids. Here the CDR3 reads CANWTDWGETQYF. CDR3 in DNA: TGTGCCAACTGGACAGATTGGGGTGAGACCCAGTACTTC. Supplemented by reference TRBV28 and TRBJ2-5, the full variable domain reads DVKVTQSSRYLVKRTGEKVFLECVQDMDHENMFWYRQDPGLGLRLIYFSYDVKMKEKGDIPEGYSVSREKKERFSLILESASTNQTSMYLCANWTDWGETQYFGPGTRLLVL.

The chain employs TRBV10-3 and TRBJ1-4; D is unresolved. Germline CDR1 is ENHRY and CDR2 is SYGVKD. This CDR3 spans 14 amino acids. Trimming shortened V by 4 bases and J by 7 bases, and 13 bases separated the two germline ends. The CDR3 region is CAISAGGGSEKLFF. The CDR3 nucleotides read TGTGCCATCAGTGCAGGAGGAGGTAGTGAAAAACTGTTTTTT.

The chain joins TRBV12-3 or TRBV12-4 to TRBJ2-7; 7 bases are a match to TRBD1. CDR3 length: 13 residues. Germline trimming cut 2 bases from V and 4 bases from J; bases unmatched to any gene: 2. For the CDR3, the DNA is TGTGCCAGCAGTTTACAGGGGGATTACGAGCAGTACTTC. This translates into CASSLQGDYEQYF.

V gene TRBV25-1 combines with J gene TRBJ1-3; D gene uncertain. Looked up from germline, CDR1 is MGHDK and CDR2 is SYGVNS. Between the trimmed V and J ends, which lost 6 bases and 1 base, there was a span of 4 bases. CDR3 length: 12 amino acids. CDR3 protein: CASRDSGNTIYF. CDR3 nucleotides: TGTGCCAGCAGGGATTCTGGAAACACCATATATTTT. The variable domain in full, completed from reference TRBV25-1 and TRBJ1-3, reads EADIYQTPRYLVIGTGKKITLECSQTMGHDKMYWYQQDPGMELHLIHYSYGVNSTEKGDLSSESTVSRIRTEHFPLTLESARPSHTSQYLCASRDSGNTIYFGEGSWLTVV.

The V gene is TRBV2, the J gene TRBJ2-1; a weak D match, TRBD2 (6 bases). The length of the CDR3 is 14 residues. V was pared by 8 bases and J by 6 bases, with 17 bases between. The germline V gene has CDR1 SNHLY and CDR2 FYNNEI. In nucleotides, the CDR3 is TGTGCCAGCGGTCTTACTAGAGCGGGCAATGAGCAGTTCTTC. This sequence encodes CASGLTRAGNEQFF.

This clonotype was found a few times. V usage is TRBV3-1 and J usage is TRBJ1-1; D is unclear. The germline V gene has CDR1 LGHDT and CDR2 YNNKEL (reference sequence). The CDR3 length is 13 residues. V was clipped by 1 base and J by 0 bases, with 3 bases between them. The CDR3 DNA reads TGTGCCAGCAGCCAAGCAGTGAACACTGAAGCTTTCTTT. Its translation: CASSQAVNTEAFF.

The chain is built from TRBV2 and TRBJ2-7, with D possibly TRBD2 on 5 matching bases. V shed 6 bases and J shed 3 bases, with 15 bases lying between them. Germline values: CDR1 SNHLY, CDR2 FYNNEI. The CDR3 extends over 14 amino acids. CDR3 residues: CASRPREISYEQYF. As DNA, the CDR3 is TGTGCCAGCAGGCCCCGGGAAATTAGCTACGAGCAGTACTTC.

This clonotype came up a few times. This chain joins TRBV4-1 and TRBJ2-1; D is undetermined. This CDR3 is built from 14 residues. Germline CDR1 MGHRA, CDR2 YSYEKL. V lost 0 bases, J lost 7 bases, and 10 bases lay in between. The CDR3 here is CASSQDPTANEQFF. The DNA for the CDR3 is TGCGCCAGCAGCCAAGACCCAACTGCGAATGAGCAGTTCTTC.

This clonotype came up a few times. The V call is TRBV28, the J call TRBJ1-4; no definite D call. CDR3 size: 14 residues. V lost 3 bases and J 4 bases, leaving 9 bases between the germline ends. The germline CDR1 and CDR2 sequences are MDHEN and SYDVKM. CDR3 sequence: CASSFGWGNEKLFF. The CDR3 DNA is TGTGCCAGCAGTTTTGGGTGGGGTAATGAAAAACTGTTTTTT.

This clonotype has just a few counts. This chain joins TRBV10-3 and TRBJ2-7; TRBD2 is a possible D gene (6 bases). V was clipped by 3 bases and J by 1 base, with 16 bases between them. There are 16 residues in the CDR3. Germline values: CDR1 ENHRY, CDR2 SYGVKD. CDR3 amino acids: CAISDFAGTGSYEQYF. In nucleotides, the CDR3 is TGTGCCATCAGTGATTTCGCGGGAACGGGGTCCTACGAGCAGTACTTC.

The rearrangement uses TRBV21-1 and TRBJ2-1; TRBD2 reflects the table's D call only, with no check against the DNA. TRBV21-1 is reported as a pseudogene. The CDR3 length is 15 residues. CDR3 coding DNA: TGTGCCAGCAGCAAAGGTAGCGGGGCTTACAATGAGCAGTTCTTC. Translating it yields CASSKGSGAYNEQFF.

This clonotype appeared many times. This rearrangement joins TRBV6-4 to TRBJ2-5, with a tentative D call TRBD2 (5 bases). The J call may be wrong; the DNA end is better matched by TRBJ2-1. The CDR3 totals 12 residues. Germline V gene sequence: CDR1 MRHNA, CDR2 SNTAGT. CDR3 protein: CASRDLVGEQFF. CDR3 bases: TGTGCCAGCCGGGATTTGGTAGGTGAGCAGTTCTTC.

In its sample, this clonotype was seen many times. This sequence joins TRBV5-1 and TRBJ2-5; D not certain. V was shortened by 0 bases and J by 0 bases, with 6 bases between the two germline ends. This CDR3 comprises 14 residues. CDR1 is SGHRS and CDR2 is YFSETQ in the germline V gene. CDR3 bases: TGCGCCAGCAGCTTGGCTGGGAACCAAGAGACCCAGTACTTC. Amino acids: CASSLAGNQETQYF. Complete variable domain (other parts from reference TRBV5-1 and TRBJ2-5): KAGVTQTPRYLIKTRGQQVTLSCSPISGHRSVSWYQQTPGQGLQFLFEYFSETQRNKGNFPGRFSGRQFSNSRSEMNVSTLELGDSALYLCASSLAGNQETQYFGPGTRLLVL.

The genes are TRBV5-5 and TRBJ2-7, with TRBD2 identical over 9 bases. The CDR3 has 13 amino acids. The germline V gene encodes CDR1 SGHKS and CDR2 YYEKEE (reference sequence). V lost 5 bases, J lost 9 bases, and 9 bases stayed unmatched. CDR3 DNA sequence: TGTGCCAGCAGAAGTAGCGGGGGCGCGGGGCAGTACTTC. Translating gives CASRSSGGAGQYF. The whole variable domain, filled in from reference TRBV5-5 and TRBJ2-7, reads DAGVTQSPTHLIKTRGQQVTLRCSPISGHKSVSWYQQVLGQGPQFIFQYYEKEERGRGNFPDRFSARQFPNYSSELNVNALLLGDSALYLCASRSSGGAGQYFGPGTRLTVT.

At least ten counts were recorded for this clonotype. The J gene is TRBJ2-3, the V gene TRBV10-3; 12 bases match TRBD2. The CDR3 totals 16 residues. V lost 10 bases, J lost 2 bases, and 10 bases stayed unmatched. Germline CDR1 and CDR2: ENHRY and SYGVKD. CDR3 DNA: TGTGCCACTGAAGGGACTAGCGGGCCCTACACAGATACGCAGTATTTT. The encoded protein is CATEGTSGPYTDTQYF.

This chain uses TRBV3-1 with TRBJ1-2, with D possibly matching TRBD1 (6 bases). Germline V gene sequence: CDR1 LGHDT, CDR2 YNNKEL (reference sequence). V was clipped by 4 bases and J by 4 bases, with 16 bases between them. This CDR3 has 15 amino acids. CDR3 bases: TGTGCCAGCAGCCGACTCCAGGGGACCGTCTATGGCTACACCTTC. Amino acid sequence: CASSRLQGTVYGYTF.

This clonotype was seen a handful of times. The genes are TRBV5-1 and TRBJ2-5; a weak D match, TRBD2 (6 bases). CDR3 length: 15 residues. Germline-derived CDR1 and CDR2 are SGHRS and YFSETQ. Trimming shortened V by 7 bases and J by 7 bases, and 23 bases separated the two germline ends. DNA of the CDR3: TGCGCCAGCGGAGGAGATACTAGCAGTCAGGGGACCCAGTACTTC. This gives the protein CASGGDTSSQGTQYF.

V and J are TRBV10-3 and TRBJ2-1; 8 bases line up with TRBD2. CDR1 is ENHRY and CDR2 is SYGVKD in the germline V gene. The junction had 8 bases not matched to a gene; V was cut back by 10 bases and J by 3 bases. The CDR3 is 14 residues long. This CDR3 is CATRTSLDYNEQFF. The DNA of the CDR3 is TGTGCCACCAGGACTAGCTTGGACTACAATGAGCAGTTCTTC.

This chain joins TRBV21-1 and TRBJ2-7; the table's D gene call, TRBD1, was not cross checked with the DNA. TRBV21-1 is a documented pseudogene. This CDR3 is built from 15 residues. The CDR3 DNA is TGTGCCAGCAGCAGGTGGCGGGACCGCTACTACGAGCAGTACTTC. It encodes CASSRWRDRYYEQYF.

The chain links TRBV4-3 to TRBJ2-1; the D gene is possibly TRBD1 (5 bases). With 6 bases removed from V and 8 bases from J, the gap between germline ends came to 23 bases. CDR3 length: 16 amino acids. CDR1 is LGHNA, CDR2 YSLEER, per germline. In DNA, the CDR3 is TGCGCCAGCAGTCCCGAGAAATCTCTCACAGGTGATGAGCAGTTCTTC. Protein sequence: CASSPEKSLTGDEQFF.

The V and J genes are TRBV28 and TRBJ2-1; the D gene is possibly TRBD2 (5 bases). Germline values: CDR1 MDHEN, CDR2 SYDVKM. The V end lost 3 bases, the J end lost 6 bases, and 15 bases lay between the germline ends. This CDR3 spans 15 amino acids. The CDR3 here is CASSLGSASINEQFF. CDR3 nucleotide sequence: TGTGCCAGCAGTTTGGGTAGCGCCTCGATCAATGAGCAGTTCTTC.

The table lists this clonotype with a few counts. V is TRBV11-2 and J is TRBJ2-5; possibly TRBD1 for D (5 bases). The J call may be mistaken, given a closer DNA end match to TRBJ2-1. The CDR3 has 16 amino acids. Germline V gene data show CDR1 as SGHAT and CDR2 as FQNNGV. CDR3 in amino acids: CASSSSRDRHNNEQFF. The CDR3 DNA follows: TGTGCCAGCAGCTCTTCGAGAGACAGACACAACAATGAGCAGTTCTTC.

The chain couples TRBV27 to TRBJ2-7; 14 positions match TRBD2. This CDR3 spans 16 amino acids. Germline V lookup: CDR1 MNHEY, CDR2 SMNVEV (reference sequence). V was pared by 5 bases and J by 7 bases, with 10 bases of the junction left unmatched. CDR3 bases: TGTGCCAGCAGTACCAGACTAGCGGGAGGGCCCGAGGAGCAGTACGTC. Amino acids: CASSTRLAGGPEEQYV.

The chain recombines TRBV2 with TRBJ1-4, with D maybe TRBD1 (6 bases). Between the trimmed V and J ends, which lost 5 bases and 12 bases, there was a span of 19 bases. The CDR3 has 14 residues. CDR1 is SNHLY, CDR2 FYNNEI, per germline. In DNA form, the CDR3 reads TGTGCCAGCAGTTCAGGGGCGGCCCGGGCGGAACTGTTTTTT. Translating it yields CASSSGAARAELFF.